The source of this TCR beta chain is a study of blood T cell repertoires in COVID-19. Looking at the study overall: Acute and convalescent COVID-19 samples came from the United States, Italy and Spain. The cDNA or gDNA used as material had been derived from T cells, B-cell-depleted T cells, or PBMCs.

Seattle participants joined during active infection and were tracked over time. Looked up from germline, CDR1 is KGHDR and CDR2 is SFDVKD. This CDR3 is 13 amino acids long. Trimming pared 1 base from V and 5 bases from J, leaving 5 bases between. In the source study's methods: Reference gene primer amplification gave estimated nucleated cell counts. Only in-frame clones appear in the TCRdb table, and some are missing; sequencing was by immunoSEQ multiplex PCR. V, J and clone size reflect that table, while D and trimming were determined from the DNA. Of 75,000 to 90,000 clones listed, 60% to 80% are singletons.

This receptor was identified in a man in his fifties or sixties with COVID-19, enrolled during active disease. The sequencing sample was made of peripheral blood. V is TRBV24-1 and J is TRBJ1-5; D gene ambiguous. The CDR3 loop reads CATSDLGDQPQHF. As DNA, the CDR3 is TGTGCCACCAGTGATTTAGGAGATCAGCCCCAGCATTTT.